What follows describes a single T cell receptor beta chain. Only a few counts were recorded for this clonotype. The specificity of this receptor is unknown. No quality values exist for individual bases; no much larger clone is one base distant. The source of the sample is a study of T cells in Graves' hyperthyroidism and ophthalmopathy (dated by TCRdb to the late 2010s). Some background on the complete study: TCR V-J signatures able to tell the groups apart were searched for in a discovery cohort of around 95 patients, of whom approximately 40 had Graves' ophthalmopathy and around 57 had stable Graves' hyperthyroidism. Prospective prediction of ophthalmopathy was tested in an independent validation cohort consisting of 18 hyperthyroidism patients and more than 15 patients who later progressed to ophthalmopathy. The 100 or so discovery patients were randomly split 7:3 into training and test sets. The study also compared thyroid tissue and blood T-cell repertoires from roughly six Graves' hyperthyroidism patients. After blood sampling, hyperthyroidism patients were treated with methimazole at a starting dose of 30 mg daily, and ophthalmopathy patients were treated with high-dose intravenous methylprednisolone. The paper reports TCR Vbeta CDR3 sequencing of approximately 130 peripheral blood samples: 40 or so ophthalmopathy, fewer than 85 hyperthyroidism and around 17 progressor patients. What the research found in general, with its limitations: A model built on a 13 V-J signature distinguished ophthalmopathy from stable hyperthyroidism, reaching about 89% sensitivity and 81% to 83% specificity in cross-validation and 80%/75% in testing. No statistical method was used to set the sample size in advance, and investigators knew the group allocation. In validation, the model predicted progression to ophthalmopathy a median of approximately 6.6 months before onset, with roughly 70% sensitivity and 72.22% specificity. Most expanded thyroid clonotypes (frequency above 0.001) were also detected in blood, a finding suggesting that blood repertoires may reflect thyroid immune responses.

TCR beta CDR3 regions were amplified from RNA transcripts. For the first round of RT-PCR on the TCR CDR3, the HTBI primer set was used together with the Qiagen OneStep RT-PCR kit. A second multiplex PCR round built the libraries, followed by size selection and purification. The libraries were sequenced on an Illumina HiSeq2000 using paired-end 100 bp reads. Regarding the original processing steps: Raw data were processed with SOAPnuke, discarding reads with adapters, uncalled bases, mean Phred below 15, or no exact constant-primer or identifier match. High-quality paired reads were merged with COPE v1.2.5, and unique nucleotide sequences were defined as clonotypes. MiTCR v1.1 was used to align clonotypes to the IMGT TRBV, TRBD and TRBJ reference segments. The analysis included only V-J combinations with a frequency above 0.0001, which together covered around 99% of the repertoires. The TCS score was defined as F50 (clonal expansion) divided by E x V (chaos), with BLOSUM62-based TCRdist calculated between CDR3 peptides within each V-J. Welch's t-statistics and random forest reduced just over 500 V-J features to fewer than 15, which were used in a naive Bayes classifier (R e1071). The similarity between thyroid and blood repertoires was quantified using the Morisita-Horn index. Through fastp at Q25 and MiXCR, TCRdb rebuilt clones from the public reads, retaining in-frame beta chains. Here each entry gathers all rows of one CDR3 protein and keeps the most common genes and DNA. TCRdb, not the original authors, processed these V and J calls. Recorded for this sample are about 700,000 distinct CDR3 sequences; 45% of them occurred a single time. Of the sample, less than 9.5% falls within the top ten clones.

Patients with uncontrolled infections, other autoimmune diseases, pregnancy or lactation were excluded. Diagnoses relied on clinical symptoms, serum thyroxine and TRAb, thyroid ultrasound and orbital computed tomography. Total RNA was extracted with Trizol reagent, and quality was checked on an Agilent 2100 Bioanalyzer. CDR1 and CDR2 were assigned from the germline V gene as SQVTM and ANQGSEA. The CDR3 has 12 amino acids, counting the end cysteine and phenylalanine. Only CDR3 DNA remains: 36 bases, in frame from the first base. V sheds 6 bases and J sheds 2 bases, leaving 7 bases between their ends. The sample was peripheral blood or thyroid tissue (not recorded which). The origin of this receptor is an adult man with Graves' disease, either hyperthyroidism or ophthalmopathy (not recorded which). The sequence is built from TRBV29-1 and TRBJ2-2, with an unclear D gene assignment. This receptor carries the CDR3 CSVAANTGELFF. In nucleotide form, the sequence is TGCAGCGTAGCAGCAAACACCGGGGAGCTGTTTTTT.